This T cell receptor (beta chain) appears in the sequencing data of a study of beta chain features in type 1 diabetes. Overall study: Cell yields, gender and age were similar in healthy donors and patients.

Notes on the study in general: Across patients, naive, central memory and Treg TCRB repertoires exhibited apparently greater similarity than was observed across healthy donors. A moderate, significant TCRB CDR3 shortening appeared in type 1 diabetes across four CD4+ subsets.

Germline loops: CDR1 GTSNPN, CDR2 SVGIG (reference sequence). This CDR3 comprises 15 residues. With 2 bases removed from V and 2 bases from J, the gap between germline ends came to 15 bases. The study reverse transcribed the entire isolated RNA, so it sequenced expressed TCRB transcripts. Measured with immunoSEQ multiplex PCR; TCRdb has only the in-frame clones, and not every one. This table has nearly 250,000 clones, approximately 70% appearing once. This clone was counted between two and nine times. Its cognate antigen is unknown. Sorting gave populations that all exceeded 98% purity. The material sequenced was naive CD4+ T cells from blood. The chain employs TRBV30 and TRBJ1-2; D not resolved. This receptor was taken from a man in his thirties or forties in good health. The CDR3 reads CAWSSPQGSNYGYTF. The CDR3 DNA is TGTGCCTGGAGTTCCCCTCAAGGCTCCAACTATGGCTACACCTTC.